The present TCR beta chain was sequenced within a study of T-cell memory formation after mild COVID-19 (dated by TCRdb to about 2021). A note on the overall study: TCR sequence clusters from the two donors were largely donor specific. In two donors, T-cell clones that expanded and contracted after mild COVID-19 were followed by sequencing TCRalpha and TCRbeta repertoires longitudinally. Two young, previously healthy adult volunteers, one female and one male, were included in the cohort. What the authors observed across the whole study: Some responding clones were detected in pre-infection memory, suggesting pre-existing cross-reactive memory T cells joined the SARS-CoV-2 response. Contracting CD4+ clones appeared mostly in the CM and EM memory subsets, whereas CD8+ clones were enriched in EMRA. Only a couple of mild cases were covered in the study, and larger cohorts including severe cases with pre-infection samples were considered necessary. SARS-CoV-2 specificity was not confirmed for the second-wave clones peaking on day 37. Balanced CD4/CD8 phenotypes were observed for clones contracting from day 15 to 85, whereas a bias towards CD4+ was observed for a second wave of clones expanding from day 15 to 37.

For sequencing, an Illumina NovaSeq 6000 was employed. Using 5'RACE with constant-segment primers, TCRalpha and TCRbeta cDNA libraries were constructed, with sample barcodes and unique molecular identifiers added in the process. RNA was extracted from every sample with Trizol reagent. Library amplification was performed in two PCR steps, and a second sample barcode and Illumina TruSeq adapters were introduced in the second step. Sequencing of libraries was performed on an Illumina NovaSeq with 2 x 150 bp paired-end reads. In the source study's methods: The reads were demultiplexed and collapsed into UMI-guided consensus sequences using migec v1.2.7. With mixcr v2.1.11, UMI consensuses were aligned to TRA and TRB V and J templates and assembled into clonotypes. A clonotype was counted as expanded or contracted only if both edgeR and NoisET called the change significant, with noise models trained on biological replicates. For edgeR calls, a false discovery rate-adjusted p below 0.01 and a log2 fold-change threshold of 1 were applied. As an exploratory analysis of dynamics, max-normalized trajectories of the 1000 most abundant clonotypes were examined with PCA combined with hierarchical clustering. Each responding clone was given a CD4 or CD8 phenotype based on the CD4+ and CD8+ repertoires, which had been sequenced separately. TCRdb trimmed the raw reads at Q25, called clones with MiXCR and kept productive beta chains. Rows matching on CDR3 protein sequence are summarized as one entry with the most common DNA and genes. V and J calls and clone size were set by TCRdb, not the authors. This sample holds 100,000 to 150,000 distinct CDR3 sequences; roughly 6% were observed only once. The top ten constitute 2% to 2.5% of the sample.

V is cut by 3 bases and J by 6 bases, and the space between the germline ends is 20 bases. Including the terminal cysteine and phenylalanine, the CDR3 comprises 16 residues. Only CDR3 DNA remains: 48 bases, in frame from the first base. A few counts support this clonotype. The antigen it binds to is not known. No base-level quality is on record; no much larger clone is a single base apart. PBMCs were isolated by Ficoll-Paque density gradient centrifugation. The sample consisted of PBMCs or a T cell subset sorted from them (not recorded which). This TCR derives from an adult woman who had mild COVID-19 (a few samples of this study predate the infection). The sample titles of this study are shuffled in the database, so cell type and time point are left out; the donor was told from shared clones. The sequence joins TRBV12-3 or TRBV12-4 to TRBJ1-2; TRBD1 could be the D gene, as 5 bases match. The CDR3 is CASSLRWRDLTDGYTF. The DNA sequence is TGTGCCAGCAGTTTGAGGTGGAGGGACCTCACTGATGGCTACACCTTC.